Presented here are 26 T cell receptor beta chains from one specimen sequenced in a study of blood T cell repertoires in COVID-19. The table came from immunoSEQ multiplex PCR; TCRdb's copy has only in-frame clones and leaves some out. Of about 270,000 clones listed, around four fifths were seen once; the top ten hold approximately 10%. The sequenced sample consisted of peripheral blood. All receptors derive from a woman aged 50 to 60 who had recovered from COVID-19.

This sequence joins TRBV5-6 and TRBJ1-2, with 8 bases aligning to TRBD1. The germline V gene has CDR1 SGHDT and CDR2 YYEEEE. Trimming at V came to 4 bases and at J to 4 bases, leaving 9 bases not matched to a gene. This CDR3 spans 15 amino acids. The chain's CDR3 is CASSLPGQGPYGYTF. CDR3 sequence (DNA): TGTGCCAGCAGCCTCCCCGGACAGGGCCCCTATGGCTACACCTTC.

V is TRBV5-1 and J is TRBJ2-7, with TRBD2 matching over 8 bases. The V and J ends lost 4 bases and 9 bases, in that order; junction bases with no gene match: 15. The germline gives CDR1 SGHRS, CDR2 YFSETQ. The CDR3 is made up of 15 amino acids. This CDR3 is CASSPGTSRGGGQYF. The CDR3 bases are TGCGCCAGCAGCCCTGGGACTAGTAGGGGTGGTGGGCAGTACTTC.

The rearrangement uses TRBV28 and TRBJ1-2, with TRBD1 matching 8 bases. V shed 2 bases, J shed 6 bases, and the junction held 8 bases outside the gene matches. Germline CDR1 and CDR2: MDHEN and SYDVKM. This CDR3 region has 15 residues. The CDR3 reads CASSLKFQGAHGYTF. As DNA, the CDR3 is TGTGCCAGCAGTTTAAAATTTCAGGGGGCGCATGGCTACACCTTC.

V is TRBV7-2 and J is TRBJ2-3; TRBD2 matches 9 bases. V shed 0 bases, J shed 2 bases, and the junction held 3 bases outside the gene matches. The CDR3 loop spans 16 amino acids. From germline, CDR1 is SGHTA and CDR2 FQGNSA. CDR3 protein: CASSLAAGGPTDTQYF. The CDR3 coding sequence is TGTGCCAGCAGCTTAGCAGCGGGAGGACCCACAGATACGCAGTATTTT.

J is TRBJ1-2 and V is TRBV13, with 8 bases matching TRBD1. The CDR3 is 15 amino acids. Germline V gives CDR1 PRHDT, CDR2 FYEKMQ (reference sequence). V lost 5 bases to trimming and J lost 6 bases; unmatched junction nucleotides: 11. The CDR3 nucleotides read TGTGCCAGCAGCGTCGGGACAGGTATAACTAATGGCTACACCTTC. Its translation is CASSVGTGITNGYTF. Complete variable domain (other parts from reference TRBV13 and TRBJ1-2): AAGVIQSPRHLIKEKRETATLKCYPIPRHDTVYWYQQGPGQDPQFLISFYEKMQSDKGSIPDRFSAQQFSDYHSELNMSSLELGDSALYFCASSVGTGITNGYTFGSGTRLTVV.

This clone occurred once. The J gene is TRBJ2-5, the V gene TRBV30, with TRBD1 matching over 8 bases. There are 15 residues in the CDR3. The junction had 13 bases not matched to a gene; V was cut back by 3 bases and J by 7 bases. The germline CDR1 and CDR2 sequences are GTSNPN and SVGIG (reference sequence). CDR3 sequence reads: CAWSPGWRQGWTQYF. In DNA, the CDR3 is TGTGCCTGGAGCCCAGGTTGGAGACAGGGGTGGACCCAGTACTTC.

The rearrangement uses TRBV28 and TRBJ1-2, with TRBD1 identical over 12 bases. CDR1 and CDR2 (germline): MDHEN, SYDVKM. The V segment lost 6 bases and the J segment 5 bases; nucleotides outside the gene matches: 7. This CDR3 is 15 amino acids long. CDR3 sequence: CASSTPGQGAYGYTF. CDR3 coding DNA: TGTGCCAGCAGCACTCCGGGACAGGGGGCGTATGGCTACACCTTC.

In regard to this clone: Compared with germline, one end of the junction differs, possibly owing to a read error. This rearrangement joins TRBV19 to TRBJ2-7; the match to TRBD2 covers 10 bases. This CDR3 comprises 15 residues. Per the germline V gene, CDR1 is LNHDA and CDR2 is SQIVND (reference sequence). CDR3 DNA: TGTGCCAGTCGTATAGACTCGGGACTAGCGAGCGAGCAGTACTTC. Translated: CASRIDSGLASEQYF.

This clone occurred a few times. The germline gene is not matched at one end of the junction; a read error may be the cause. The rearrangement joins TRBV27 to TRBJ2-7; 12 bases are a match to TRBD2. This CDR3 comprises 15 residues. Per the germline V gene, CDR1 is MNHEY and CDR2 is SMNVEV (reference sequence). CDR3 DNA: TGTGCCAGCAGCCCTATTGGGGCGACTAGCGGGAGTCAAAACTTC. Encoded protein: CASSPIGATSGSQNF.

The chain employs TRBV28 and TRBJ1-1; TRBD1 agrees at 8 bases. The germline V gene encodes CDR1 MDHEN and CDR2 SYDVKM. The CDR3 sequence is 13 residues long. The ends lost 6 bases at V and 6 bases at J; junction bases unmatched: 6. The CDR3 reads CASSLQGVAEAFF. CDR3 bases: TGTGCCAGCAGCCTACAGGGGGTGGCTGAAGCTTTCTTT.

This rearrangement joins TRBV6-4 to TRBJ1-6, with TRBD1 matching 10 bases. CDR1 and CDR2 from the germline V gene are MRHNA and SNTAGT. V gave up 3 bases and J gave up 7 bases; unmatched junction bases: 6. The CDR3 has 16 residues. CDR3 in DNA: TGTGCCAGCAGTGATAGGACAGGGGGTAAAAATTCACCCCTCCACTTT. Translation gives CASSDRTGGKNSPLHF.

The chain links TRBV5-8 to TRBJ2-1; 7 nucleotides align to TRBD2. Losses at the gene ends were 1 base for V and 9 bases for J; bases not matched to a gene: 10. Germline V gives CDR1 SGHTS, CDR2 YDEGEE. This CDR3 region has 15 residues. This chain's CDR3 is CASSLPGLVMVEQFF. Written as DNA, the CDR3 is TGTGCCAGCAGCTTGCCCGGACTAGTGATGGTTGAGCAGTTCTTC.

The V call is TRBV7-2, the J call TRBJ2-7; D is undetermined. Between the trimmed V and J ends, which lost 4 bases and 4 bases, there was a span of 8 bases. This CDR3 contains 12 residues. Germline assignment: CDR1 SGHTA and CDR2 FQGNSA. CDR3 nucleotide sequence: TGTGCCAGCAGCTCCGAGATTTACGAGCAGTACTTC. Translating gives CASSSEIYEQYF. The full variable domain, in which reference TRBV7-2 and TRBJ2-7 provide the parts outside the CDR3, is GAGVSQSPSNKVTEKGKDVELRCDPISGHTALYWYRQSLGQGLEFLIYFQGNSAPDKSGLPSDRFSAERTGGSVSTLTIQRTQQEDSAVYLCASSSEIYEQYFGPGTRLTVT.

The rearrangement joins TRBV6-5 to TRBJ2-3; 9 bases agree with TRBD2. The V gene end was trimmed by 7 bases and the J gene end by 8 bases; junction bases not matched to a gene: 4. Germline assignment: CDR1 MNHEY and CDR2 SVGAGI. The CDR3 loop spans 12 amino acids. The CDR3 reads CASTAGGPTQYF. The DNA of the CDR3 is TGTGCCAGCACGGCGGGAGGGCCTACGCAGTATTTT.

The chain is built from TRBV6-4 and TRBJ1-2, with unresolved D. Trimming cost V 1 base and J 8 bases, with 5 bases left between them. Germline V gene lookup returns CDR1 MRHNA and CDR2 SNTAGT. There are 11 residues in the CDR3. Here the CDR3 DNA reads TGTGCCAGCAGTGACTATCGGGGCTACACCTTC. It is translated as CASSDYRGYTF.

The chain couples TRBV15 to TRBJ2-1, with 7 bases aligning to TRBD1. Germline CDR1 is LNHNV and CDR2 is YYDKDF (reference sequence). This CDR3 is built from 14 residues. Losses at the gene ends were 3 bases for V and 7 bases for J; bases not matched to a gene: 6. In DNA, the CDR3 is TGTGCCACCAGCAGCCTCTTGACAGGGAATGAGCAGTTCTTC. Translating gives CATSSLLTGNEQFF.

The chain is built from TRBV7-2 and TRBJ2-6, with a weak D call TRBD1 (5 bases). The CDR3 length is 19 residues. Germline CDR1 SGHTA, CDR2 FQGNSA. V shed 1 base and J shed 0 bases, with 16 bases lying between them. The CDR3 sequence: CASSLDSGILGSGANVLTF. The CDR3 DNA is TGTGCCAGCAGCTTAGATTCAGGGATTCTAGGCTCTGGGGCCAACGTCCTGACTTTC.

DNA for the CDR3: TGTGCCACCAGCAGAGGTGGGGGCTTCCCCCAATCTGGAAACACCATATATTTT. Its translation is CATSRGGGFPQSGNTIYF. The V call is TRBV15, the J call TRBJ1-3; D possibly corresponds to TRBD1 (6 bases). V lost 1 base and J 1 base, leaving 17 bases between the germline ends. The CDR3 length is 18 residues. Germline CDR1 LNHNV, CDR2 YYDKDF (reference sequence).

This sequence joins TRBV18 and TRBJ2-5; a possible D gene is TRBD1 (5 bases). Per the germline V gene, CDR1 is KGHSH and CDR2 is LQKENI. V lost 3 bases and J 2 bases, leaving 13 bases between the germline ends. The CDR3 length is 15 residues. This CDR3 is CASSPFNKGQETQYF. The CDR3 region has the DNA TGTGCCAGCTCACCCTTCAATAAGGGGCAAGAGACCCAGTACTTC. The variable domain in full, completed from reference TRBV18 and TRBJ2-5, reads NAGVMQNPRHLVRRRGQEARLRCSPMKGHSHVYWYRQLPEEGLKFMVYLQKENIIDESGMPKERFSAEFPKEGPSILRIQQVVRGDSAAYFCASSPFNKGQETQYFGPGTRLLVL.

The V call is TRBV7-8, the J call TRBJ2-5; D uncertain. V gave up 7 bases and J gave up 2 bases, with 11 bases separating them. Germline V gene lookup returns CDR1 SGHVS and CDR2 FQNEAQ. CDR3 length: 13 amino acids. CDR3 amino acids: CASTLGRQETQYF. The CDR3 coding sequence is TGTGCCAGCACCCTGGGCAGGCAAGAGACCCAGTACTTC.

This clone has just one count. The genes are TRBV4-2 and TRBJ1-4; D is unresolved. This CDR3 region has 16 residues. From germline, CDR1 is LGHNA and CDR2 YNFKEQ. Trimming took 4 bases from V and 8 from J, leaving 20 bases between them. CDR3 sequence reads: CASSPSPGSIYEKLFF. The CDR3, as DNA: TGTGCCAGCAGCCCGAGCCCAGGCAGTATCTACGAAAAACTGTTTTTT.

V and J are TRBV7-2 and TRBJ1-1; the D is unclear. CDR1 is SGHTA, CDR2 FQGNSA, per germline. The CDR3 loop spans 13 amino acids. The V and J ends lost 6 bases and 0 bases respectively, with 8 bases between them. The CDR3 reads CASRVDLNTEAFF. The CDR3 DNA reads TGTGCCAGCAGAGTTGACTTGAACACTGAAGCTTTCTTT.

The chain employs TRBV25-1 and TRBJ2-7, with 13 bases identical to TRBD2. CDR1 is MGHDK and CDR2 is SYGVNS in the germline V gene. The CDR3 length is 16 residues. Germline trimming cut 6 bases from V and 0 bases from J; bases unmatched to any gene: 5. The chain's CDR3 is CASSSGLAGISYEQYF. The CDR3 DNA reads as TGTGCCAGCAGCTCGGGACTAGCGGGGATCTCCTACGAGCAGTACTTC.

This clone appeared many times. V gene TRBV18 combines with J gene TRBJ2-7; D perhaps matches TRBD1 (5 bases). V lost 4 bases and J 2 bases, leaving 18 bases between the germline ends. This CDR3 comprises 16 residues. The germline gives CDR1 KGHSH, CDR2 LQKENI. CDR3 in amino acids: CASSRNEGAMAYEQYF. The CDR3 bases are TGTGCCAGCTCACGCAACGAAGGGGCGATGGCCTACGAGCAGTACTTC.

This rearrangement joins TRBV9 to TRBJ1-1; unclear D gene. This CDR3 is built from 16 residues. V was trimmed by 3 bases and J by 3 bases, leaving 18 bases between them. The V gene's germline CDR1 is SGDLS and CDR2 YYNGEE. As DNA, the CDR3 is TGTGCCAGCAGCGGGCGGCCGCGTGGATTGGACACTGAAGCTTTCTTT. Translation: CASSGRPRGLDTEAFF.

This clone was observed at least ten times. V is TRBV12-3 or TRBV12-4 and J is TRBJ2-1; possibly TRBD2 for D (5 bases). With 3 bases removed from V and 11 bases from J, the gap between germline ends came to 8 bases. The CDR3 totals 11 residues. The CDR3 protein is CASSLGVQQFF. CDR3 coding DNA: TGTGCCAGCAGTTTGGGAGTTCAGCAGTTCTTC.